The TCR beta chain under discussion was sequenced for a study of CD8+ T cells in alopecia areata (dated 2018 in TCRdb). For the study in its entirety: Treated patients were enrolled in an open-label pilot trial of oral tofacitinib at 5 to 10 mg twice daily for moderate-to-severe alopecia areata. Patients received tofacitinib for 6 to 18 months and were then followed off drug for 6 months to check for delayed response and recurrence. The SALT score, which quantifies the percentage of affected scalp surface area, was used to measure disease severity in treated patients. The study used high-throughput TCRbeta sequencing to examine T cell clonal expansion in alopecia areata, in both the C3H/HeJ mouse model and human patients. On the human side, TCRbeta sequencing was run on scalp tissue and on sorted CD4+ and CD8+ peripheral blood T cells from healthy controls and from alopecia areata patients with either patchy or totalis/universalis disease. Patients on tofacitinib were biopsied at baseline and after 4 and 24 weeks of treatment, and several of the patients also had a later scalp biopsy. Scalp clonality was compared across normal scalp (n=4), patchy alopecia areata scalp (n=8), and alopecia totalis/universalis scalp (n=8). The RNA source kit depended on sample type: the PAXgene miRNA kit for fixed scalp, the miRNeasy kit for PBMCs, and the RNeasy kit for mouse skin. TCRbeta CDR3 regions were amplified by immunoSEQ multiplex PCR with 35 Vbeta forward and 13 Jbeta reverse primers.

The CDR3 goes from the cysteine to the phenylalanine over 15 residues. Left in the record is the CDR3 DNA by itself, 45 bases read in frame from the first base. For this chain, trimming is 1 base at the V end and 3 bases at the J end, and the number of junction bases without a gene match is 6. CDR1 and CDR2 are drawn from the germline V gene: LGHNA, YSLEER. The time point label, as the study defines it: around 26 weeks on oral tofacitinib. The treatment or condition label of this sample denotes: oral pan-JAK inhibitor, 5-10 mg twice daily. From alopecia areata patients, peripheral blood was collected along with lesional scalp punch biopsies. PBMCs were isolated by density centrifugation and stained for CD3, CD4 and CD8, and CD4+ and CD8+ T cells were sorted on a FACSAria. What the study reported, not specific to this receptor: Many expanded lesional clones persisted in scalp and blood during tofacitinib treatment, which may partly explain relapse after stopping treatment. With tofacitinib, both scalp clonality and the number of expanded CD8+ clones among the top 100 scalp clones went down significantly. Compared with normal scalp, lesional scalp had higher clonality and more expanded CD8+ clones, particularly in alopecia totalis/universalis, a pattern that suggests antigenic drive. Unlike mouse skin, which is dominated by gammadelta T cells, normal human skin has resident alphabeta T cells that are also sequenced, and this complicates analysis of the scalp TCR repertoire. Because the treated cohort was small and included a single nonresponder, larger studies are needed to assess links between baseline CD8+ expansion and response. TCR sequences shared between patients were less clear than in mice, possibly partly because of HLA diversity in the patient population.

This clone was observed a handful of times. Its antigen is currently not known. The input lacks base qualities; no much larger clone sits a single base away. Receptors were amplified or captured by the immunoSEQ multiplex PCR assay. For TCR sequencing, RNA was extracted from every sample and reverse transcribed into cDNA to serve as template. First-strand cDNA was synthesized with SuperScript III using a 2:1 mix of oligo-dT and random hexamers. A synthetic immune receptor repertoire was used to gauge amplification bias, and whatever bias remained was removed computationally. The paper's processing steps were these. Raw reads were preprocessed for error removal, and CDR3 was defined according to IMGT conventions as running from the conserved cysteine to phenylalanine. Clonality was computed as 1 minus the Shannon entropy, with the entropy normalized by log2 of the number of productive unique TCRs. Whether scalp clones were CD4 or CD8 was inferred by matching scalp TCRbeta sequences against CD4 and CD8 repertoires sorted from blood. The table was pulled from immuneACCESS by TCRdb, which kept in-frame rearrangements only. Such tables lose some clones; where checked, under half of the loss comes from unresolved V genes, and the rest has no known cause. That table is the source of V, J and clone size, and D and trimming were worked out from the DNA. This sample holds some 170,000 clones; less than 70% were observed only once. Of the sample, about a tenth falls within the top ten clones.

This receptor was identified in a human donor with alopecia areata. The V and J genes are TRBV4-3 and TRBJ2-7; a stretch of 7 junction bases matches TRBD1. The material was CD8+ T cells sorted from blood, obtained at week 24, from a patient treated with tofacitinib. The nucleotide sequence is given as TGCGCCAGCAGCCAAGGACAGGGACCATACTACGAGCAGTACTTC. Its coded protein is CASSQGQGPYYEQYF.